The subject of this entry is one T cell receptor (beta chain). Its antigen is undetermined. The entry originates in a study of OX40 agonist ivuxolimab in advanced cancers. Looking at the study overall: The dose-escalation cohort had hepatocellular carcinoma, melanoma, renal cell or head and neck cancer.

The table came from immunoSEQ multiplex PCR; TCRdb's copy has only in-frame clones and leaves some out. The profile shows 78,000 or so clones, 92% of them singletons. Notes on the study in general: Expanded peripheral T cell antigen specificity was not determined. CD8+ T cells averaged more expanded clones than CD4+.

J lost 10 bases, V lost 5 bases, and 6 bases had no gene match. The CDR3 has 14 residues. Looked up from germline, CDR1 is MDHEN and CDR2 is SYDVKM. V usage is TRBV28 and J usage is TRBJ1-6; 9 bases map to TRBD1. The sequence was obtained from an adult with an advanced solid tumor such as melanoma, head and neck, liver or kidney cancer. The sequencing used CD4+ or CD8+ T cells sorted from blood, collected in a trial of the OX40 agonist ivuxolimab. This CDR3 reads CASSPGQGQSPLHF. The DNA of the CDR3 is TGTGCCAGCAGTCCCGGACAGGGGCAGTCACCCCTCCACTTT.